Each of the 31 T cell receptor beta chains below was sequenced from the same sample in a study of T cell responses to AZD1222 COVID-19 vaccine. TCRdb's table, derived via immunoSEQ multiplex PCR, lists solely in-frame clones and lacks some. The sample includes 170,000 or so clones, about 85% of them seen just once. The material sequenced was peripheral blood, taken on day 0 of AZD1222 vaccination. These TCRs come from an adult in good health.

This clone was picked up one time. The chain couples TRBV18 to TRBJ1-2; D is unresolved. CDR1 and CDR2 from the germline V gene are KGHSH and LQKENI. V lost 2 bases and J lost 4, with 8 bases in between. This CDR3 region has 13 residues. The CDR3 loop reads CASSPEAVYGYTF. The CDR3 coding sequence is TGTGCCAGCTCACCAGAGGCAGTCTATGGCTACACCTTC.

This chain links TRBV4-2 with TRBJ1-4; tentative D call: TRBD1 (5 bases). Germline-derived CDR1 and CDR2 are LGHNA and YNFKEQ. The V and J ends lost 1 base and 7 bases respectively, with 13 bases between them. CDR3 length equals 15 residues. Here the CDR3 DNA reads TGTGCCAGCAGCCAAGTGGGGGAGGGGAGTGAAAAACTGTTTTTT. Translating gives CASSQVGEGSEKLFF.

This clone was counted a single time. Since no conserved phenylalanine or tryptophan closes the CDR3, a read error is the likely cause. Because the CDR3's place on the DNA is in doubt, the DNA is left out and the CDR3 is given as listed by TCRdb. The genes are TRBV5-1 and TRBJ1-2. CDR1 SGHRS and CDR2 YFSETQ come from the germline V gene. The CDR3 has 10 amino acids, counting both end residues. The CDR3 sequence is CASSRRYFVS.

This clone has just one count. This rearrangement joins TRBV27 to TRBJ2-2, with a tentative D call TRBD2 (7 bases). The CDR3 sequence is 15 residues long. V gave up 5 bases and J gave up 4 bases, with 14 bases separating them. CDR1 and CDR2 (germline): MNHEY, SMNVEV (reference sequence). The CDR3 sequence is CASSDQGTTTGELFF. CDR3 in DNA: TGTGCCAGCAGTGACCAGGGGACTACCACCGGGGAGCTGTTTTTT.

The chain joins TRBV14 to TRBJ1-1, with D hard to call. The ends were cut back, 11 bases at V and 2 bases at J, with 12 bases in the middle. From germline, CDR1 is SGHDN and CDR2 FVKESK. The CDR3 consists of 12 residues. CDR3 DNA: TGTGCCTCAGGTGATATAAACACTGAAGCTTTCTTT. It translates to CASGDINTEAFF.

The J gene is TRBJ1-6, the V gene TRBV5-6; D is possibly TRBD1 (5 bases). Trimming pared 1 base from V and 6 bases from J, leaving 11 bases between. Germline values: CDR1 SGHDT, CDR2 YYEEEE. The CDR3 is 15 residues long. DNA of the CDR3: TGTGCCAGCAGCTTGTTGAACAGGCCTAATTCACCCCTCCACTTT. Its protein is CASSLLNRPNSPLHF.

The genes are TRBV11-2 and TRBJ2-7, with 10 nucleotides matching TRBD1. This CDR3 spans 15 amino acids. J gave up 5 bases and V 0 bases, and 4 bases lay outside the gene matches. Germline assignment: CDR1 SGHAT and CDR2 FQNNGV. The CDR3 bases are TGTGCCAGCAGCTTAGAGGGACAGGGGAGGGACGAGCAGTACTTC. Protein product: CASSLEGQGRDEQYF.

The genes are TRBV30 and TRBJ1-1; TRBD1 agrees at 8 bases. Germline-derived CDR1 and CDR2 are GTSNPN and SVGIG (reference sequence). CDR3 length: 14 residues. V gave up 4 bases and J gave up 0 bases; unmatched junction bases: 4. The CDR3 reads CAWTRQGMNTEAFF. The CDR3 DNA sequence: TGTGCCTGGACCCGACAGGGGATGAACACTGAAGCTTTCTTT.

V gene TRBV5-1 combines with J gene TRBJ1-1, with D perhaps matching TRBD1 (6 bases). This CDR3 spans 18 amino acids. Trimming took 0 bases from V and 3 from J, leaving 21 bases between them. Germline CDR1 is SGHRS and CDR2 is YFSETQ. The chain's CDR3 is CASSLAVIGGRWDTEAFF. DNA of the CDR3: TGCGCCAGCAGCTTGGCCGTAATTGGGGGCAGGTGGGACACTGAAGCTTTCTTT.

This chain links TRBV5-4 with TRBJ1-2; no reliable D call. This CDR3 has 14 amino acids. Germline V CDR1 and CDR2: SGHNT, YYREEE (reference sequence). V lost 4 bases, J lost 1 base, and 11 bases lay in between. For the CDR3, the DNA is TGTGCCAGCAGCCCTAGAATCTATAACTATGGCTACACCTTC. This sequence encodes CASSPRIYNYGYTF.

The chain combines TRBV6-5 with TRBJ1-6; TRBD1 aligns across 8 bases. CDR1 and CDR2 from the germline V gene are MNHEY and SVGAGI. The CDR3 loop spans 14 amino acids. Trimming took 6 bases from V and 7 from J; bases not matched to a gene: 5. CDR3 amino acids: CASSLGTGNSPLHF. CDR3 sequence (DNA): TGTGCCAGCAGCCTCGGGACAGGCAATTCACCCCTCCACTTT.

The V call is TRBV27, the J call TRBJ2-6; 7 positions agree with TRBD1. The trim removed 2 bases at V and 2 bases at J, leaving 18 bases unmatched. Germline lookup yields CDR1 MNHEY and CDR2 SMNVEV (reference sequence). CDR3 length equals 21 residues. CDR3 region: CASSLMRQGIDSATGANVLTF. DNA for the CDR3: TGTGCCAGCAGTTTAATGAGACAGGGTATAGATTCGGCCACTGGGGCCAACGTCCTGACTTTC.

The genes are TRBV25-1 and TRBJ2-5; maybe TRBD2 (5 bases). The CDR3 totals 15 residues. Looked up from germline, CDR1 is MGHDK and CDR2 is SYGVNS. V was pared by 1 base and J by 3 bases, with 12 bases between. CDR3 amino acids: CASSEFDYGKETQYF. The CDR3 DNA is TGTGCCAGCAGTGAATTTGATTACGGGAAAGAGACCCAGTACTTC. The variable domain in full, with the rest retrieved from reference TRBV25-1 and TRBJ2-5, is EADIYQTPRYLVIGTGKKITLECSQTMGHDKMYWYQQDPGMELHLIHYSYGVNSTEKGDLSSESTVSRIRTEHFPLTLESARPSHTSQYLCASSEFDYGKETQYFGPGTRLLVL.

The chain combines TRBV5-1 with TRBJ2-1; 8 bases are shared with TRBD1. The CDR3 is 14 residues long. V lost 0 bases and J lost 12; bases outside the gene matches: 8. Germline CDR1 is SGHRS and CDR2 is YFSETQ. The CDR3 protein is CASSLGRQGLVQFF. CDR3 DNA sequence: TGCGCCAGCAGCTTGGGGCGACAGGGGCTAGTGCAGTTCTTC.

This clone was detected once. This chain uses TRBV3-1 (or the pseudogene TRBV3-2) with TRBJ2-2; D remains ambiguous. The CDR3 has 13 residues. V lost 1 base to trimming and J lost 6 bases, with 6 bases between them. CDR1 and CDR2 from the germline V gene are LGHDT and YNNKEL (reference sequence). The CDR3 is CASSQVPSGELFF. Here the CDR3 DNA reads TGTGCCAGCAGCCAAGTTCCGTCCGGGGAGCTGTTTTTT.

This clone has only a few counts. This rearrangement joins TRBV12-3 or TRBV12-4 to TRBJ1-2; TRBD1 agrees at 11 bases. The CDR3 loop spans 13 amino acids. V dropped 1 base and J dropped 8; count of bases not matched to a gene: 0. DNA for the CDR3: TGTGCCAGCAGTTTAGGGACAGGGGGCGGCTACACCTTC. Its translation is CASSLGTGGGYTF.

This chain joins TRBV7-2 and TRBJ2-1; D is possibly TRBD2 (5 bases). Trimming left V 5 bases short and J 0 bases short, with 17 bases between. The CDR3 runs 17 residues. Germline CDR1 reads SGHTA; CDR2 reads FQGNSA. The CDR3 region is CASSPNFSGSSYNEQFF. CDR3 in DNA: TGTGCCAGCAGCCCCAACTTCAGCGGCAGCTCCTACAATGAGCAGTTCTTC.

The table lists this clone with a count of one. The gene calls are TRBV3-1 (or the pseudogene TRBV3-2) and TRBJ2-5, with 12 bases identical to TRBD2. J gave up 1 base and V 1 base, and 7 bases lay outside the gene matches. CDR3 length: 18 residues. Per the germline V gene, CDR1 is LGHDT and CDR2 is YNNKEL (reference sequence). The CDR3 sequence is CASSQGRLAGDIQETQYF. The CDR3 bases are TGTGCCAGCAGCCAAGGGAGACTAGCGGGAGATATCCAAGAGACCCAGTACTTC.

This rearrangement joins TRBV7-8 to TRBJ2-5, with TRBD1 identical over 10 bases. The V and J ends lost 1 base and 3 bases, in that order; junction bases with no gene match: 2. The CDR3 extends over 15 amino acids. Per the germline V gene, CDR1 is SGHVS and CDR2 is FQNEAQ. In DNA form, the CDR3 reads TGTGCCAGCAGCTTAGTCGGGACAGGGGAAGAGACCCAGTACTTC. Its protein is CASSLVGTGEETQYF.

This rearrangement joins TRBV7-2 to TRBJ2-3, with D possibly matching TRBD2 (5 bases). V lost 4 bases and J 7 bases, leaving 12 bases between the germline ends. The CDR3 consists of 13 residues. Germline V gene data show CDR1 as SGHTA and CDR2 as FQGNSA. CDR3 DNA: TGTGCCAGCAGCTCCCGGGGAACTAATACGCAGTATTTT. It translates to CASSSRGTNTQYF.

The chain has TRBV19 and TRBJ1-1, with D unresolved. There are 15 residues in the CDR3. Deletions cut 3 bases from V and 0 bases from J, with 11 bases between. Per the germline V gene, CDR1 is LNHDA and CDR2 is SQIVND (reference sequence). In DNA, the CDR3 is TGTGCCAGTAGTATGAACCGACCGGTGAACACTGAAGCTTTCTTT. Encoded protein: CASSMNRPVNTEAFF.

This clone was seen just once. The rearrangement joins TRBV5-1 to TRBJ2-7, with D perhaps assigned TRBD1 or TRBD2 (5 bases each). This CDR3 spans 15 amino acids. Trimming removed 1 base from V and 2 bases from J, with 13 bases in between. Germline V gives CDR1 SGHRS, CDR2 YFSETQ. The CDR3 bases are TGCGCCAGCAGCTTGAGTGACAGCGGCCCCTACGAGCAGTACTTC. The encoded protein is CASSLSDSGPYEQYF.

Details on this clone: Distinct nucleotide sequences in the sample also encode this CDR3. The J gene is TRBJ2-3, the V gene TRBV18; D remains unclear. V was trimmed by 3 bases and J by 3 bases, leaving 4 bases between them. From germline, CDR1 is KGHSH and CDR2 LQKENI. CDR3 length equals 12 residues. Here the CDR3 DNA reads TGTGCCAGCTCACCCCGGACAGATACGCAGTATTTT. It encodes CASSPRTDTQYF.

The V and J genes are TRBV28 and TRBJ2-7; unclear D gene. The V end was cut by 6 bases, the J end by 3 bases, with 9 bases between. This CDR3 comprises 12 residues. Germline loops: CDR1 MDHEN, CDR2 SYDVKM. This CDR3 is CASRETIYEQYF. CDR3 coding DNA: TGTGCCAGCAGAGAGACCATCTACGAGCAGTACTTC.

V gene TRBV18 combines with J gene TRBJ1-2; possible D gene TRBD1, 5 bases. Trimming removed 1 base at V and 0 bases at J, with 9 bases between. The CDR3 is made up of 15 amino acids. The germline V gene has CDR1 KGHSH and CDR2 LQKENI. The CDR3 region has the DNA TGTGCCAGCTCACCACAAGGACAAACTAACTATGGCTACACCTTC. As protein: CASSPQGQTNYGYTF.

This chain links TRBV18 with TRBJ2-1, with 13 bases fitting TRBD2. The CDR3 spans 15 residues. The V and J ends lost 4 bases and 8 bases, in that order; junction bases with no gene match: 5. Germline V gene lookup returns CDR1 KGHSH and CDR2 LQKENI. CDR3 in amino acids: CASSLLAGGLDEQFF. The CDR3 nucleotides read TGTGCCAGCTCACTACTAGCGGGAGGGCTCGATGAGCAGTTCTTC.

Concerning this clone itself: Sequence at one end of the junction differs from germline and may be a read error. The V call is TRBV7-2, the J call TRBJ2-7; TRBD2 might be the D (5 bases). Germline CDR1 and CDR2: SGHTA and FQGNSA. This CDR3 is 12 amino acids long. This chain's CDR3 is CASSPNRGRWDF. DNA for the CDR3: TGTGCCAGCAGCCCCAACCGGGGTCGCTGGGACTTC.

The chain couples TRBV6-5 to TRBJ2-7; no clear D. CDR1 MNHEY and CDR2 SVGAGI come from the germline V gene. This CDR3 spans 13 amino acids. V was pared by 0 bases and J by 5 bases, with 8 bases between. CDR3 DNA sequence: TGTGCCAGCAGTTACTCTAGCCGGCACGAGCAGTACTTC. Its translation is CASSYSSRHEQYF.

The chain links TRBV5-1 to TRBJ1-4; D not resolved. In germline, CDR1 is SGHRS, CDR2 YFSETQ. The CDR3 has 16 residues. V was shortened by 1 base and J by 0 bases, with 10 bases between the two germline ends. The CDR3 spells CASSLNIGPTNEKLFF. CDR3 DNA: TGCGCCAGCAGCTTGAACATAGGGCCAACTAATGAAAAACTGTTTTTT.

This chain joins TRBV6-1 and TRBJ2-7, with D maybe TRBD2 (6 bases). In germline, CDR1 is MNHNS, CDR2 SASEGT. V was cut by 1 base and J by 2 bases, with 12 bases left in between. The CDR3 loop spans 15 amino acids. CDR3 bases: TGTGCCAGCAGTGAAGGCCCTAGCGAGGCCTACGAGCAGTACTTC. This sequence encodes CASSEGPSEAYEQYF.

The genes are TRBV15 and TRBJ1-2; D call uncertain. Trimming removed 0 bases at V and 6 bases at J, with 17 bases between. The CDR3 covers 16 residues. Germline V CDR1 and CDR2: LNHNV, YYDKDF (reference sequence). CDR3 coding DNA: TGTGCCACCAGCAGAGATAGACGGGAGGACTGGGATGGCTACACCTTC. Protein sequence: CATSRDRREDWDGYTF. Filled out from reference TRBV15 and TRBJ1-2, the complete variable domain reads DAMVIQNPRYQVTQFGKPVTLSCSQTLNHNVMYWYQQKSSQAPKLLFHYYDKDFNNEADTPDNFQSRRPNTSFCFLDIRSPGLGDTAMYLCATSRDRREDWDGYTFGSGTRLTVV.